What follows is one T cell receptor (beta chain) and its context. This clonotype showed up just a few times. Its antigen specificity is not known. No per-base quality is available; no much larger clone lies one base away. Libraries came from 5' RACE. The sample was run on an Illumina HiSeq 2500. The second PCR ran for about 7 to 11 cycles and used a J-beta primer mix along with a sample-barcoded 5' primer. Each TCR beta cDNA molecule received a unique molecular identifier from a template-switch 5' adaptor carrying 12 random nucleotides. At least 3 million CDR3-containing paired-end reads were obtained from each sample. First-strand cDNA was synthesized from all RNA with the Mint cDNA synthesis kit, primed by a TRBC-specific oligonucleotide. Following uracil-DNA glycosylase treatment, a first 18-cycle PCR with universal primers M1SS and BC2_uni_R was performed on all cDNA. As for the authors' bioinformatics: Normalization of each sample was performed by random selection of 1 million high-quality reads, each carrying a distinct molecular identifier. Instead of being binned into consensus sequences, reads that shared molecular identifiers were thrown out. MiTCR, run with a Q25 quality threshold and the strictest error-elimination algorithm, handled CDR3 identification, clonotype clustering and error correction. Lower-bound total TCR beta diversity was estimated with a nonparametric unseen species model using Euler transformation. Starting from the raw public reads, TCRdb applied fastp trimming at Q25, assembled clones with MiXCR and retained in-frame beta chains. Rows are unified per CDR3 protein, each entry keeping the most common DNA and genes. The V and J calls were not made by the authors but by TCRdb's processing. The sample has over 1,500,000 distinct CDR3 sequences on record, around half of them singletons. Clones ranked in the top ten supply less than 2.5% of the sample.

The data belong to a study of blood T cells in healthy people across ages (dated by TCRdb to the mid-2010s). In terms of the full investigation: In model experiments, roughly one uniquely barcoded TCR beta cDNA molecule per two T cells was captured by template switching. The study measured age-related changes in TCR beta repertoire diversity using deep sequencing normalized with unique cDNA molecular identifiers. Four age groups were formed from the donors: young (average approximately 17 years), middle-aged (just under 40), aged (around 62) and long-lived (less than 85). To avoid experimental bias, donors of different ages were spread randomly across the sequencing lanes. Using the same blood draw, the study looked at two additional independent replicas of 1 million unique cDNA reads for two donors, one aged 18 to 29 and the other aged 80 or older. Overall study outcomes, separate from this receptor: Because donor CMV infection status was unknown, age-related changes in expanded clonotypes were potentially confounded. Bulk unsorted PBMC profiling prevented conclusive comparison of naive and antigen-experienced compartments. Compared with the aged group, the long-lived group had more naive CD4+ T cells, fewer expanded clones and increased TCR diversity, a pattern suggesting age selection. Estimates of total diversity based on one million sequenced T cells were regarded as lower bounds and as underestimates. As age increased, observed TCR beta diversity per million T cells dropped in a roughly linear way, and a significant reduction was already evident by age around 41. A strong correlation was found between observed TCR beta diversity and the percentage of naive T cells measured by flow cytometry.

V loses 5 bases, J loses 5 bases, and the germline ends lie 12 bases apart. CDR1 is given as MNHNS and CDR2 as SASEGT, both from the germline V gene. Including cysteine and phenylalanine, the CDR3 has 13 amino acids. Left in the record is the CDR3 DNA by itself, 39 bases read in frame from the first base. Systemically healthy Caucasian individuals from Russia, 35 to 50 in total and aged 6 to 90 years, were included as donors. Approximately 9.3 milliliters of peripheral blood were drawn from each donor into EDTA-treated Vacutainer tubes. Ficoll-Paque density-gradient centrifugation was used to isolate PBMCs, with at least 6.5 million per sample. Total RNA, at least 6 micrograms per sample, was extracted from PBMCs with Trizol reagent. For every donor, flow cytometry on a PBMC aliquot measured the percentage of naive CD45RAhigh/CD27high T cells.

Sequencing used blood. The sequence came from a middle-aged woman in good health. The sequence links TRBV6-1 to TRBJ2-5; the D element might be TRBD1 or TRBD2, as each aligns at 5 bases. CDR3 region: CASSRGVVETQYF. The nucleotides read TGTGCCAGCAGTCGGGGCGTGGTGGAGACCCAGTACTTC.